The 14 T cell receptor beta chains in this list originate from one sample, sequenced in a study of CD8 T cells in Susac syndrome. RNA, at about 0.5 to 1 ug, was reverse transcribed with random hexamers. TCRdb redid the calling of the immunoSEQ multiplex PCR reads with MiXCR, one entry per CDR3 protein. The sample shows approximately 190,000 distinct CDR3 sequences, roughly 96% of them seen only once. The specimen sequenced was CD4+ T cells from PBMCs. The receptors derive from a human donor with multiple sclerosis.

The chain joins TRBV6-2 or TRBV6-3 to TRBJ1-2, with 12 nucleotides matching TRBD1. The V gene end was trimmed by 6 bases and the J gene end by 6 bases; junction bases not matched to a gene: 11. CDR3 length: 16 amino acids. CDR1 is MNHEY and CDR2 is SVGEGT in the germline V gene. The CDR3 bases are TGTGCCAGCAGCTGGGACAGGGGGCGCGATCCTGATGGCTACACCTTC. Translating gives CASSWDRGRDPDGYTF.

This sequence joins TRBV14 and TRBJ2-1; a weak D match, TRBD1 (5 bases). The germline gives CDR1 SGHDN, CDR2 FVKESK. There are 15 residues in the CDR3. Between the trimmed V and J ends, which lost 4 bases and 4 bases, there was a span of 14 bases. CDR3 sequence: CASSLDWTNYNEQFF. In nucleotides, the CDR3 is TGTGCCAGCAGCCTAGACTGGACAAATTACAATGAGCAGTTCTTC.

The V and J genes are TRBV15 and TRBJ1-4; 7 bases line up with TRBD1. The CDR3 is 16 residues long. The ends lost 3 bases at V and 0 bases at J; junction bases unmatched: 4. Per the germline V gene, CDR1 is LNHNV and CDR2 is YYDKDF (reference sequence). CDR3 loop: CATSRGTVATNEKLFF. CDR3 coding DNA: TGTGCCACCAGCAGGGGGACAGTTGCAACTAATGAAAAACTGTTTTTT.

The rearrangement links TRBV11-3 to TRBJ1-1; D call uncertain. CDR3 size: 14 residues. V lost 5 bases, J lost 0 bases, and 10 bases lay in between. From germline, CDR1 is SGHNT and CDR2 YENEEA. The CDR3 protein is CASSLTSMNTEAFF. CDR3 DNA: TGTGCCAGCAGCCTTACATCAATGAACACTGAAGCTTTCTTT.

The genes are TRBV19 and TRBJ2-7; a weak D match, TRBD2 (5 bases). V shed 11 bases and J shed 5 bases, with 7 bases lying between them. This CDR3 region has 9 residues. From germline, CDR1 is LNHDA and CDR2 SQIVND (reference sequence). The CDR3 loop reads CAAGHEQYF. The CDR3 region has the DNA TGTGCCGCGGGCCACGAGCAGTACTTC.

V usage is TRBV20-1 and J usage is TRBJ1-2, with D uncertain. V shed 2 bases and J shed 4 bases, with 11 bases lying between them. The CDR3 has 13 amino acids. The germline V gene has CDR1 DFQATT and CDR2 SNEGSKA (reference sequence). The CDR3 here is CSARSTDSYGYTF. The CDR3 DNA follows: TGCAGTGCTAGATCCACAGATAGCTATGGCTACACCTTC.

This sequence joins TRBV2 and TRBJ2-5, with D possibly being TRBD2 (5 bases). Germline V gene sequence: CDR1 SNHLY, CDR2 FYNNEI. CDR3 length: 13 residues. V gave up 3 bases and J gave up 7 bases, with 12 bases separating them. CDR3 nucleotide sequence: TGTGCCAGCAGTGATGTAGCAGGAGGGACCCAGTACTTC. Its protein product is CASSDVAGGTQYF.

The V and J genes are TRBV30 and TRBJ1-1, with no clear D. The CDR3 contains 13 residues. Germline CDR1 reads GTSNPN; CDR2 reads SVGIG (reference sequence). Trimming stripped 0 bases from V and 4 bases from J, with 9 bases between. CDR3 bases: TGTGCCTGGAGTGTAAGTTGGACCACTGAAGCTTTCTTT. It translates to CAWSVSWTTEAFF.

The gene calls are TRBV9 and TRBJ2-3; 9 nucleotides agree with TRBD2. Germline trimming cut 0 bases from V and 1 base from J; bases unmatched to any gene: 3. The CDR3 is made up of 16 amino acids. The germline gives CDR1 SGDLS, CDR2 YYNGEE. The CDR3 nucleotides read TGTGCCAGCAGCGTAGCAGCGGGGGGTGGCACAGATACGCAGTATTTT. It codes for CASSVAAGGGTDTQYF.

This clonotype showed up just once. The chain has TRBV7-6 and TRBJ2-7; 11 nucleotides line up with TRBD1. The CDR3 is 16 residues long. Trimming at V came to 1 base and at J to 2 bases, leaving 4 bases not matched to a gene. CDR1 SGHVS and CDR2 FNYEAQ come from the germline V gene. The CDR3 loop is CASSLEPGQGAYEQYF. DNA for the CDR3: TGTGCCAGCAGCTTAGAGCCGGGACAGGGGGCCTACGAGCAGTACTTC.

DNA for the CDR3: TGCGCCAGCAGCCAAGAAGGCCAGGAGTTCTACGAGCAGTACTTC. Protein sequence: CASSQEGQEFYEQYF. The rearrangement joins TRBV4-1 to TRBJ2-7; no clear D gene. V was shortened by 0 bases and J by 3 bases, with 12 bases between the two germline ends. Germline V gives CDR1 MGHRA, CDR2 YSYEKL. This CDR3 is built from 15 residues.

The chain carries TRBV7-3 and TRBJ2-6; D is perhaps TRBD1 (5 bases). This CDR3 contains 20 residues. The V and J ends lost 1 base and 9 bases respectively, with 28 bases between them. CDR1 and CDR2 from the germline V gene are SGHTA and FQGTGA. CDR3 protein: CASSLKGSQGGPQIRNVLTF. CDR3 in DNA: TGTGCCAGCAGCTTAAAGGGCTCGCAGGGCGGCCCACAGATCCGCAACGTCCTGACTTTC.

The chain is built from TRBV5-6 and TRBJ1-1; 9 nucleotides align to TRBD1. The germline gives CDR1 SGHDT, CDR2 YYEEEE. The CDR3 spans 15 residues. The trim removed 3 bases at V and 5 bases at J, leaving 8 bases unmatched. CDR3 coding DNA: TGTGCCAGCAGCTCGGTAACAGGGGGCAGGACTGAAGCTTTCTTT. It encodes CASSSVTGGRTEAFF.

J is TRBJ1-1 and V is TRBV20-1; D is ambiguous. CDR3 length: 13 amino acids. From germline, CDR1 is DFQATT and CDR2 SNEGSKA (reference sequence). Trimming shortened V by 0 bases and J by 6 bases, and 11 bases separated the two germline ends. This chain's CDR3 is CSARDRVTPEAFF. CDR3 in DNA: TGCAGTGCTAGAGATCGGGTCACACCTGAAGCTTTCTTT.